Each of the 2 T cell receptor beta chains below was sequenced from the same sample in a study of molecular identifiers for immune sequencing clone quantification. TCRdb used MiXCR to reprocess the PCR reads, holding one entry per CDR3 protein. Of some 10,000 distinct CDR3 sequences in the sample, more than 15% are singletons; the top ten hold approximately 1.5%. Material for sequencing was naive CD8+ T cells from blood, with Jurkat cell RNA spiked in. Noted subset: FACS-sorted CD8+CD4-CCR7+CD45RA+ naive T cells. The receptor set was obtained from a human donor in good health. Some libraries in this study had Jurkat cell RNA spiked in.

This clonotype was recorded many times. The rearrangement links TRBV7-9 to TRBJ2-2; 12 bases agree with TRBD2. The CDR3 is made up of 16 amino acids. With V trimmed by 2 bases and J by 4 bases, 2 bases remained unmatched. Germline values: CDR1 SEHNR, CDR2 FQNEAQ (reference sequence). The CDR3 loop reads CASSLPTSGGTGELFF. The CDR3 region has the DNA TGTGCCAGCAGCTTACCGACTAGCGGGGGCACCGGGGAGCTGTTTTTT. The entire variable domain, with the rest obtained from reference TRBV7-9 and TRBJ2-2, is as follows: DTGVSQNPRHKITKRGQNVTFRCDPISEHNRLYWYRQTLGQGPEFLTYFQNEAQLEKSRLLSDRFSAERPKGSFSTLEIQRTEQGDSAMYLCASSLPTSGGTGELFFGEGSRLTVL.

This clonotype was found many times. This chain joins TRBV27 and TRBJ2-1, with D perhaps assigned TRBD1 or TRBD2 (6 bases each). V lost 3 bases and J lost 8, with 11 bases in between. CDR1 is MNHEY and CDR2 is SMNVEV in the germline V gene (reference sequence). The CDR3 consists of 13 residues. CDR3 protein: CASSLWGADEQFF. CDR3 coding DNA: TGTGCCAGCAGTTTGTGGGGGGCCGATGAGCAGTTCTTC.